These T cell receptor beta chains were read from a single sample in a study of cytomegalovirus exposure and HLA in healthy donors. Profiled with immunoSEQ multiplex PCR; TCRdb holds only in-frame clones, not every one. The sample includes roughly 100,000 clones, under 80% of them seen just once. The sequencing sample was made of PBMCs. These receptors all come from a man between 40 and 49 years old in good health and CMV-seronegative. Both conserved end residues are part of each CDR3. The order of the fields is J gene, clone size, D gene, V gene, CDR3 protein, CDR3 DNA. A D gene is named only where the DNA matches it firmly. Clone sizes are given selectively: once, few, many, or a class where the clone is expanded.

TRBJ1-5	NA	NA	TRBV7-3	CASSVYSQHF	TGTGCCAGCAGCGTATACTCCCAGCATTTT
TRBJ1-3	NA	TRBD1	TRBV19	CASSHGTGEAGNTIYF	TGTGCCAGTAGTCACGGGACAGGGGAGGCTGGAAACACCATATATTTT
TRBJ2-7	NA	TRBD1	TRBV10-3	CASRTGSRSYEQYF	TGTGCCTCCAGGACAGGTTCGAGATCCTACGAGCAGTACTTC
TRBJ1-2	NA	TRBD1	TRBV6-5	CASSYTTGVNGYTF	TGTGCCAGCAGTTACACCACAGGGGTGAATGGCTACACCTTC
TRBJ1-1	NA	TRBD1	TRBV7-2	CASSLEGDTGGGTEAFF	TGTGCCAGCAGCTTAGAGGGGGACACAGGGGGAGGCACTGAAGCTTTCTTT
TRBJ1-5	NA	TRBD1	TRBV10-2	CASRDRTGGMSNQPQHF	TGCGCCAGCAGAGACCGGACAGGGGGTATGAGCAATCAGCCCCAGCATTTT
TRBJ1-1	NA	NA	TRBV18	CASSDRIRDTEAFF	TGTGCCAGCTCCGACAGGATCCGGGACACTGAAGCTTTCTTT
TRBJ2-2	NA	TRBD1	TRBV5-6	CASSLGQGATGELFF	TGTGCCAGCAGCTTGGGACAGGGGGCCACCGGGGAGCTGTTTTTT
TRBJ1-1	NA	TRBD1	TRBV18	CASSPGQGGYTEAFF	TGTGCCAGCTCACCCGGACAGGGAGGATACACTGAAGCTTTCTTT
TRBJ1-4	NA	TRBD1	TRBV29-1	CSVFDRGLDEKLFF	TGCAGCGTCTTCGACAGGGGCCTTGATGAAAAACTGTTTTTT
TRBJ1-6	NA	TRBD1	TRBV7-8	CASNSGTGESPLHF	TGTGCCAGCAACTCCGGGACAGGGGAATCACCCCTCCACTTT
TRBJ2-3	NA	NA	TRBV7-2	CASSLVGVADTQYF	TGTGCCAGCAGTCTAGTCGGGGTGGCAGATACGCAGTATTTT
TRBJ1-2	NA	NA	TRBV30	CAWNGINYGYTF	TGTGCCTGGAACGGGATTAACTATGGCTACACCTTC
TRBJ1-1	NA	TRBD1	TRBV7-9	CASSTQGDEEAFF	TGTGCCAGCAGCACCCAGGGGGACGAAGAAGCTTTCTTT
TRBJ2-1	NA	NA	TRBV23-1	CASSLDSSCSYNEQFF	TGCGCCAGCAGTTTGGACAGTTCCTGCTCCTACAATGAGCAGTTCTTC
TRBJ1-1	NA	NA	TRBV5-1	CASSLGPTNTEAFF	TGCGCCAGCAGCTTGGGGCCGACTAACACTGAAGCTTTCTTT
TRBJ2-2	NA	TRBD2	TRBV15	CATSRSGGPAPNTGELFF	TGTGCCACCAGCAGGAGCGGGGGGCCTGCCCCGAACACCGGGGAGCTGTTTTTT
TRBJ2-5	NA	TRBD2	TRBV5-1	CASSRGSGGARETQYF	TGCGCCAGCAGCCGAGGTAGCGGGGGGGCCAGGGAGACCCAGTACTTC
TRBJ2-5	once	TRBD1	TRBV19	CASNSNRGETQYF	TGTGCCAGTAATTCAAACAGGGGAGAGACCCAGTACTTC
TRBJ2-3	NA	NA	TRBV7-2	CASSARSGTDTQYF	TGTGCCAGCAGCGCTAGGAGCGGCACAGATACGCAGTATTTT
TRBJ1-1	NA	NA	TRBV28	CATTLLVNTEAFF	TGTGCCACCACTCTTCTAGTCAACACTGAAGCTTTCTTT
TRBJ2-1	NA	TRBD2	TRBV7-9	CASSTARGGLNEQFF	TGTGCCAGCAGCACCGCGCGGGGGGGCCTCAATGAGCAGTTCTTC
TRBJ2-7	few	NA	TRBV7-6	CASSSGLSYEQYF	TGTGCCAGCAGCTCGGGACTTTCCTACGAGCAGTACTTC
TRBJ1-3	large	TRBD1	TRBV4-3	CASSQTGTGYANTIYF	TGCGCCAGCAGCCAAACCGGGACAGGCTACGCCAACACCATATATTTT
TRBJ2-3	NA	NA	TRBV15	CATRTALQPADTQYF	TGTGCCACGAGGACAGCCCTCCAACCGGCAGATACGCAGTATTTT
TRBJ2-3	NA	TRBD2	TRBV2	CASSESLAGGADTQYF	TGTGCCAGCAGTGAATCACTAGCGGGGGGTGCGGATACGCAGTATTTT
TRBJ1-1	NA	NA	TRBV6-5	CASSNQGRGAFF	TGTGCCAGCAGTAACCAGGGCAGGGGAGCTTTCTTT
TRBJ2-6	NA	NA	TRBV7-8	CASSLRTDLYSGANVLTF	TGTGCCAGCAGCTTACGGACAGATTTATACTCTGGGGCCAACGTCCTGACTTTC
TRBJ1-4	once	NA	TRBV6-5	CASRSSGRRNEKLFF	TGTGCCAGCAGGTCTTCGGGTCGACGGAATGAAAAACTGTTTTTT
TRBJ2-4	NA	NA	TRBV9	CASSLESDIQYF	TGTGCCAGCAGCTTAGAATCGGACATTCAGTACTTC
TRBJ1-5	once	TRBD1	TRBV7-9	CASSLGGTGMEPQHF	TGTGCCAGCAGCTTAGGGGGGACAGGGATGGAGCCCCAGCATTTT
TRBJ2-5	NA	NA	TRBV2	CASSIGLRAETQYF	TGTGCCAGCAGCATTGGACTGAGAGCGGAGACCCAGTACTTC
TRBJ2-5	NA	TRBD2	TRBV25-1	CASSERTSGETQYF	TGTGCCAGCAGTGAACGGACTAGCGGAGAGACCCAGTACTTC
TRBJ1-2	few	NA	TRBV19	CASSTGLHGYTF	TGTGCCAGTAGTACGGGGTTGCATGGCTACACCTTC
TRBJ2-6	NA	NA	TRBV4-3	CASSHARGTGANVLTF	TGCGCCAGCAGCCATGCTAGGGGGACTGGGGCCAACGTCCTGACTTTC
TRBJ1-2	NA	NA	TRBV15	CATSRDQRDTVYGYTF	TGTGCCACCAGCAGAGATCAACGGGACACCGTCTATGGCTACACCTTC